This TCR beta chain is from a study of T cell changes during pregnancy in multiple sclerosis. This clone was counted between two and nine times. The sample contains more than one DNA sequence encoding this CDR3. The CDR3 runs 14 residues. Germline CDR1 is MRHNA and CDR2 is SNTAGT. J was trimmed by 4 bases and V by 2 bases; bases with no gene match: 3. Libraries were prepared by immunoSEQ multiplex PCR; TCRdb keeps only in-frame clonotypes and omits some of them. The top ten hold approximately 0.51% of the sample, which has tens of thousands of clones, roughly nine tenths seen once. The V and J genes are TRBV6-4 and TRBJ1-1; 8 bases agree with TRBD1. This sample comprised CD4+ T cells from peripheral blood mononuclear cells, obtained in the first trimester of pregnancy. The clonotype originates from a female donor with multiple sclerosis, enrolled in a pregnancy study. This chain's CDR3 is CASSDTDRGTEAFF. CDR3 nucleotides: TGTGCCAGCAGTGACACTGACAGGGGCACTGAAGCTTTCTTT.